This paragraph reports one TCR beta chain. The antigen is unknown. CDR1 is LGHNA, CDR2 YSLEER, per germline. The CDR3 totals 16 residues. Trimming left V 0 bases short and J 6 bases short, with 15 bases between. These data come from a study of T cell responses to AZD1222 COVID-19 vaccine. The wider study: Second doses were pooled across both intervals (about 4 or about 12 weeks).

Libraries were prepared by immunoSEQ multiplex PCR; TCRdb keeps only in-frame clonotypes and omits some of them. The sample yields 95,000 to 150,000 clones, around 87% seen once. Study-level findings and limits: There were repertoire samples only from the period after the peak T cell response. A rise in Spike-specific TCR breadth and depth followed two AZD1222 doses. Across the whole spike, CD4 TCRs peaked at regions 160-218 and 743-854.

The sequence came from an adult in good health. V usage is TRBV4-3 and J usage is TRBJ2-1; maybe TRBD2 (5 bases). This material consisted of peripheral blood, taken on day 0 of AZD1222 vaccination. The CDR3 region has the DNA TGCGCCAGCAGCCAAGAAATCGGAGGAGGCTTCAATGAGCAGTTCTTC. As protein: CASSQEIGGGFNEQFF.